This T cell receptor (beta chain) was obtained from a study of T cells in Graves' hyperthyroidism and ophthalmopathy. General study results and limits: Stable hyperthyroidism and ophthalmopathy were separated using 13 V-J signatures.

TCR beta CDR3 regions were amplified from RNA transcripts. Carried out on the TCR CDR3, a first-round RT-PCR used the HTBI primer set. TCRdb reprocessed the multiplex PCR reads with MiXCR, giving one entry per CDR3 protein. Of about half a million distinct CDR3 sequences listed, less than 25% are singletons. This clonotype was counted only a few times. No antigen is known for it. Participants, patients aged 18 to 65, had newly diagnosed hyperthyroidism with a duration under 2 months. Germline V gene lookup returns CDR1 MDHEN and CDR2 SYDVKM. CDR3 size: 15 residues. Trimming cost V 7 bases and J 0 bases, with 15 bases left between them.

Source material: blood. The TCR was taken from a man younger than 35 with Graves' hyperthyroidism. The J gene is TRBJ1-1, the V gene TRBV28; TRBD1 might be the D (6 bases). CDR3 sequence (DNA): TGTGCCAGCATCGAACAGGGCCAAATGAACACTGAAGCTTTCTTT. It specifies CASIEQGQMNTEAFF. Based on the CDR3 plus reference TRBV28 and TRBJ1-1, the full variable domain is DVKVTQSSRYLVKRTGEKVFLECVQDMDHENMFWYRQDPGLGLRLIYFSYDVKMKEKGDIPEGYSVSREKKERFSLILESASTNQTSMYLCASIEQGQMNTEAFFGQGTRLTVV.